This T cell receptor (beta chain) was sequenced during a study of early T cells in non-severe SARS-CoV-2 infection. This clonotype was counted only a few times. One entry per CDR3 protein, called by TCRdb with MiXCR from the 5' RACE reads. The data hold some 59,000 distinct CDR3 sequences, with around 10% observed a single time. This receptor was taken from an adult who was a healthcare worker with PCR-confirmed SARS-CoV-2 infection or an uninfected control (not recorded which). Sequencing used whole blood, obtained at baseline.

The CDR3 is CASARDRANEQYF. The CDR3 region has the DNA TGTGCCAGCGCCCGGGACAGGGCCAACGAGCAGTACTTC. The chain uses TRBV3-1 and TRBJ2-7, with TRBD1 matching 9 bases. The CDR3 runs to 13 residues. Trimming cost V 8 bases and J 5 bases; bases outside gene matches: 7. Germline V lookup: CDR1 LGHDT, CDR2 YNNKEL (reference sequence).